A single sample gave rise to the 5 T cell receptor beta chains below, sequenced in a study of blood T cells in healthy people across ages. The use of a sample-barcoded 5' primer and a J-beta primer mix characterized a second PCR of roughly 7 to 11 cycles. One entry per CDR3 protein, called by TCRdb with MiXCR from the 5' RACE reads. The sample lists about 1.7 million distinct CDR3 sequences, 28% occurring once. The source material was blood. These receptors all stem from a woman in her twenties or thirties in good health.

The chain uses TRBV30 and TRBJ2-5; D perhaps matches TRBD2 (6 bases). The CDR3 contains 13 residues. Germline-derived CDR1 and CDR2 are GTSNPN and SVGIG (reference sequence). Trimming left V 3 bases short and J 2 bases short, with 10 bases between. The CDR3 nucleotides read TGTGCCTGGAGCGATGGGACTCAAGAGACCCAGTACTTC. Protein sequence: CAWSDGTQETQYF. The full variable domain, completed using reference TRBV30 and TRBJ2-5, is SQTIHQWPATLVQPVGSPLSLECTVEGTSNPNLYWYRQAAGRGLQLLFYSVGIGQISSEVPQNLSASRPQDRQFILSSKKLLLSDSGFYLCAWSDGTQETQYFGPGTRLLVL.

V and J are TRBV6-6 and TRBJ2-3; 9 bases map to TRBD2. J lost 4 bases, V lost 4 bases, and 6 bases had no gene match. The CDR3 totals 15 residues. The germline gives CDR1 MNHNY, CDR2 SVGAGI (reference sequence). The CDR3 bases are TGTGCCAGCAGTTTAGCGGGAGATCGTTCAGATACGCAGTATTTT. Its protein product is CASSLAGDRSDTQYF.

The CDR3 nucleotides read TGTGCCAGCAGCCAAGAGAGGGGATGGACTGAAGCTTTCTTT. Residues: CASSQERGWTEAFF. The chain has TRBV3-1 and TRBJ1-1; possibly TRBD1 for D (5 bases). CDR3 size: 14 residues. CDR1 is LGHDT, CDR2 YNNKEL, per germline (reference sequence). The V gene lost 0 bases and the J gene lost 5 bases, with 10 bases spanning the gap.

This clonotype showed up just a few times. This rearrangement joins TRBV7-2 to TRBJ2-7; a weak D match, TRBD2 (6 bases). The V end was cut by 1 base, the J end by 5 bases, with 12 bases between. The CDR3 runs 14 residues. Germline CDR1 is SGHTA and CDR2 is FQGNSA. The CDR3 DNA is TGTGCCAGCAGCTTAGTGCGGGGAAGCAACGAGCAGTACTTC. It translates to CASSLVRGSNEQYF.

This chain joins TRBV5-1 and TRBJ2-3; D possibly uses TRBD1 or TRBD2 (5 bases each). The V gene's germline CDR1 is SGHRS and CDR2 YFSETQ. V gave up 4 bases and J gave up 9 bases, with 18 bases separating them. The CDR3 is 14 amino acids. The CDR3 bases are TGCGCCAGCAGCCCTGACCCCTCCGGGGACACGCAGTATTTT. Its translation is CASSPDPSGDTQYF.